This T cell receptor (beta chain) was identified during a study of CD8+ T cells in alopecia areata. Between the trimmed V and J ends, which lost 8 bases and 3 bases, there was a span of 7 bases. There are 11 residues in the CDR3. CDR1 MNHNS and CDR2 SASEGT come from the germline V gene. The authors extracted RNA and reverse transcribed it into cDNA as the sequencing template. Some clones are missing from TCRdb's copy, which holds only in-frame ones; the method was immunoSEQ multiplex PCR. Altogether fewer than 200,000 clones are present, approximately 70% being singletons, with the ten largest covering approximately 10%. The study's findings and limits: For lesional scalp, especially alopecia totalis/universalis, clonality was higher than in normal scalp.

About this clone itself: No antigen is known for it.

The gene calls are TRBV6-1 and TRBJ1-1; D is undetermined. Material: CD8+ T cells sorted from blood, obtained at week 0. The source of this sequence is a human donor with alopecia areata. The chain's CDR3 is CASVIYTEAFF. Here the CDR3 DNA reads TGTGCCAGCGTAATATACACTGAAGCTTTCTTT.